The 32 T cell receptor beta chains below come from one sample, sequenced in a study of cytomegalovirus exposure and HLA in healthy donors (dated by TCRdb to 2015 to 2018). Libraries came from the immunoSEQ multiplex PCR assay. The multiplex PCR relied on a mix of 60 forward primers for TCR Vbeta segments and 13 reverse primers for TCR Jbeta segments. TCRdb provides this immuneACCESS table in a form limited to in-frame rearrangements. Some clones are lacking; in checked studies, under half of them reflect an unresolved V gene, and why the rest are absent is not known. The sample has 95,000 to 120,000 clones on record, under 80% of them singletons. The ten largest make up about 4.2% of the sample. The sequenced sample consisted of PBMCs. These receptors all come from a woman aged 40 to 49 in good health and CMV-seropositive.

In nucleotides, the CDR3 is TGTGCCACCAGCAGTGGACAGGGTTGGGATCAGCCCCAGCATTTT. It encodes CATSSGQGWDQPQHF. The chain has TRBV15 and TRBJ1-5; 8 positions match TRBD1. The CDR3 covers 15 residues. V gave up 3 bases and J gave up 5 bases; unmatched junction bases: 6. The germline CDR1 and CDR2 sequences are LNHNV and YYDKDF (reference sequence).

In this sample, this clone turned up once. The rearrangement links TRBV7-9 to TRBJ1-1; D gene unclear. CDR3 length equals 16 residues. V was pared by 1 base and J by 4 bases, with 16 bases between. Germline CDR1 is SEHNR and CDR2 is FQNEAQ (reference sequence). The CDR3 DNA follows: TGTGCCAGCAGCTTAGATGCGGGATATTCCGGCACTGAAGCTTTCTTT. Protein: CASSLDAGYSGTEAFF.

This rearrangement joins TRBV7-9 to TRBJ2-7, with 8 nucleotides matching TRBD1. CDR3 length: 14 amino acids. The junction had 9 bases not matched to a gene; V was cut back by 5 bases and J by 6 bases. CDR1 SEHNR and CDR2 FQNEAQ come from the germline V gene (reference sequence). The DNA of the CDR3 is TGTGCCAGCAGCCCAGGGGGCTTAATCCTCGAGCAGTACTTC. Its protein product is CASSPGGLILEQYF.

The J gene is TRBJ2-7, the V gene TRBV6-1; TRBD2 agrees at 8 bases. The CDR3 runs 13 residues. CDR1 and CDR2 (germline): MNHNS, SASEGT. V shed 8 bases and J 0 bases; nucleotides not matched to a gene: 3. CDR3 residues: CASRAGDSYEQYF. The CDR3 bases are TGTGCCAGCCGAGCGGGAGACTCCTACGAGCAGTACTTC.

The chain carries TRBV9 and TRBJ1-1; D unresolved. CDR1 and CDR2 from the germline V gene are SGDLS and YYNGEE. V lost 7 bases, J lost 4 bases, and 14 bases lay in between. The CDR3 runs 13 residues. In nucleotides, the CDR3 is TGTGCCAGCTGTAAGGATCCGGGCACTGAAGCTTTCTTT. This codes for CASCKDPGTEAFF. Complete variable domain (other parts from reference TRBV9 and TRBJ1-1): DSGVTQTPKHLITATGQRVTLRCSPRSGDLSVYWYQQSLDQGLQFLIQYYNGEERAKGNILERFSAQQFPDLHSELNLSSLELGDSALYFCASCKDPGTEAFFGQGTRLTVV.

The chain uses TRBV4-2 and TRBJ1-2; a weak D match, TRBD1 (5 bases). This CDR3 is 14 amino acids long. V was clipped by 4 bases and J by 1 base, with 10 bases between them. Germline values: CDR1 LGHNA, CDR2 YNFKEQ. The CDR3 DNA sequence: TGTGCCAGCAGCCCGTACGGGGGTAACTATGGCTACACCTTC. Encoded protein: CASSPYGGNYGYTF.

This clone appeared a few times. The V gene is TRBV2, the J gene TRBJ2-1; 9 nucleotides match TRBD1. With V trimmed by 4 bases and J by 16 bases, 8 bases remained unmatched. Germline CDR1 is SNHLY and CDR2 is FYNNEI. The CDR3 is 12 residues long. CDR3 coding DNA: TGTGCCAGCAGTGTGGGGGACAGGGCTTGCTTCTTC. Its protein product is CASSVGDRACFF.

V gene TRBV27 combines with J gene TRBJ2-7; D call uncertain. Trimming removed 3 bases from V and 4 bases from J, with 22 bases in between. Germline assignment: CDR1 MNHEY and CDR2 SMNVEV (reference sequence). The CDR3 length is 17 residues. CDR3 region: CASSFSSEPPSFYEQYF. CDR3 nucleotide sequence: TGTGCCAGCAGTTTTTCGTCGGAACCCCCTAGTTTTTACGAGCAGTACTTC.

This rearrangement joins TRBV15 to TRBJ2-7, with a possible D match to TRBD1 (5 bases). CDR1 and CDR2 from the germline V gene are LNHNV and YYDKDF (reference sequence). CDR3 size: 16 residues. Trimming left V 1 base short and J 0 bases short, with 13 bases between. The CDR3 DNA is TGTGCCACCAGCAGAGGAACAGGCCTGAGCTCCTACGAGCAGTACTTC. Its protein is CATSRGTGLSSYEQYF.

V usage is TRBV29-1 and J usage is TRBJ2-1, with D possibly TRBD2 on 6 matching bases. Trimming cost V 3 bases and J 4 bases, with 10 bases left between them. This CDR3 has 13 residues. Germline CDR1 and CDR2: SQVTM and ANQGSEA. The CDR3 sequence: CSVDAGLYNEQFF. The CDR3, as DNA: TGCAGCGTTGATGCGGGACTTTACAATGAGCAGTTCTTC.

V gene TRBV4-1 combines with J gene TRBJ1-1; 7 nucleotides agree with TRBD1. Trimming cost V 0 bases and J 4 bases; bases outside gene matches: 5. Per germline, CDR1 MGHRA and CDR2 YSYEKL. The CDR3 sequence is 15 residues long. CDR3 protein: CASSQENRGITEAFF. In DNA, the CDR3 is TGCGCCAGCAGCCAAGAGAACAGGGGTATCACTGAAGCTTTCTTT.

The rearrangement links TRBV7-2 to TRBJ2-5, with D possibly being TRBD2 (6 bases). The V gene lost 1 base and the J gene lost 7 bases, with 16 bases spanning the gap. From germline, CDR1 is SGHTA and CDR2 FQGNSA. The CDR3 covers 15 residues. The CDR3 protein is CASSLDSPPGGTQYF. The CDR3 DNA reads as TGTGCCAGCAGCTTAGACAGCCCACCCGGGGGGACCCAGTACTTC.

The V call is TRBV30, the J call TRBJ1-3; D ambiguous. Germline V gives CDR1 GTSNPN, CDR2 SVGIG (reference sequence). The V end lost 2 bases, the J end lost 4 bases, and 6 bases lay between the germline ends. The CDR3 spans 12 residues. This CDR3 reads CAWSPGGNTIYF. The CDR3, as DNA: TGTGCCTGGAGTCCGGGGGGAAACACCATATATTTT.

This clone came up a few times. The junction differs from germline at one of its ends, possibly a read error. V is TRBV7-8 and J is TRBJ1-1; 9 bases are shared with TRBD1. Germline V lookup: CDR1 SGHVS, CDR2 FQNEAQ. The CDR3 has 16 amino acids. The CDR3 spells CASSPLNRGLKTEAFF. CDR3 in DNA: TGTGCCAGCAGCCCTCTTAACAGGGGGCTGAAAACTGAAGCTTTCTTT.

The rearrangement uses TRBV7-3 and TRBJ2-1; D is possibly TRBD2 (5 bases). The V and J ends lost 4 bases and 0 bases respectively, with 13 bases between them. Germline CDR1 SGHTA, CDR2 FQGTGA. This CDR3 is 16 amino acids long. CDR3 sequence reads: CASSSIASSSYNEQFF. CDR3 nucleotides: TGTGCCAGCAGCTCCATAGCGTCCAGCTCCTACAATGAGCAGTTCTTC.

The genes are TRBV15 and TRBJ2-5; D is possibly TRBD2 (5 bases). V gave up 3 bases and J gave up 2 bases, with 16 bases separating them. Germline assignment: CDR1 LNHNV and CDR2 YYDKDF (reference sequence). There are 16 residues in the CDR3. The CDR3 is CATSRGNWKRQETQYF. The CDR3 DNA sequence: TGTGCCACCAGCAGGGGCAATTGGAAGCGGCAAGAGACCCAGTACTTC.

This chain links TRBV27 with TRBJ1-6; unclear D gene. The CDR3 sequence is 12 residues long. Germline V gives CDR1 MNHEY, CDR2 SMNVEV (reference sequence). The V and J ends lost 5 bases and 8 bases respectively, with 7 bases between them. The CDR3 loop is CASSPLYSPLHF. The CDR3, as DNA: TGTGCCAGCAGTCCACTTTATTCACCCCTCCACTTT.

This CDR3 is CASSPPSRGDIQYF. CDR3 nucleotide sequence: TGTGCCAGCTCACCACCGAGCAGGGGGGACATTCAGTACTTC. The rearrangement links TRBV18 to TRBJ2-4; perhaps TRBD1 as D (7 bases). CDR3 size: 14 residues. Trimming took 0 bases from V and 8 from J, leaving 11 bases between them. Germline lookup yields CDR1 KGHSH and CDR2 LQKENI. Variable domain in full (rest from reference TRBV18 and TRBJ2-4): NAGVMQNPRHLVRRRGQEARLRCSPMKGHSHVYWYRQLPEEGLKFMVYLQKENIIDESGMPKERFSAEFPKEGPSILRIQQVVRGDSAAYFCASSPPSRGDIQYFGAGTRLSVL.

This clone was observed a handful of times. V gene TRBV27 combines with J gene TRBJ1-2; D is perhaps TRBD1 (6 bases). CDR1 is MNHEY and CDR2 is SMNVEV in the germline V gene (reference sequence). CDR3 size: 14 residues. The V end was cut by 4 bases, the J end by 4 bases, with 13 bases between. Here the CDR3 DNA reads TGTGCCAGCAGTTCCCACAGGGATCGCTATGGCTACACCTTC. It translates to CASSSHRDRYGYTF.

This chain joins TRBV30 and TRBJ2-2; 10 bases fit TRBD1. This CDR3 region has 17 residues. Germline values: CDR1 GTSNPN, CDR2 SVGIG (reference sequence). V shed 3 bases and J 7 bases; nucleotides not matched to a gene: 14. DNA of the CDR3: TGTGCCTGGAGAGCTACCTCGACAGGGGGCGAGGACGGGGAGCTGTTTTTT. This translates into CAWRATSTGGEDGELFF. Full variable domain (outside the CDR3, taken from reference TRBV30 and TRBJ2-2): SQTIHQWPATLVQPVGSPLSLECTVEGTSNPNLYWYRQAAGRGLQLLFYSVGIGQISSEVPQNLSASRPQDRQFILSSKKLLLSDSGFYLCAWRATSTGGEDGELFFGEGSRLTVL.

The chain uses TRBV29-1 and TRBJ1-2, with 7 bases lining up with TRBD1. The germline V gene has CDR1 SQVTM and CDR2 ANQGSEA. The CDR3 spans 13 residues. The V segment lost 3 bases and the J segment 4 bases; nucleotides outside the gene matches: 5. The CDR3 here is CSVDLRDSYGYTF. The CDR3 nucleotides are TGCAGCGTTGACCTGCGGGACAGCTATGGCTACACCTTC.

The chain links TRBV29-1 to TRBJ2-2; D remains ambiguous. Germline loops: CDR1 SQVTM, CDR2 ANQGSEA. Between the trimmed V and J ends, which lost 6 bases and 5 bases, there was a span of 4 bases. The CDR3 totals 10 residues. CDR3 loop: CSVRTGELFF. DNA for the CDR3: TGCAGCGTCCGGACCGGGGAGCTGTTTTTT.

This sequence joins TRBV27 and TRBJ1-4; TRBD1 is a possible D gene (6 bases). V was trimmed by 5 bases and J by 5 bases, leaving 18 bases between them. Germline V gene sequence: CDR1 MNHEY, CDR2 SMNVEV (reference sequence). The CDR3 is made up of 16 amino acids. The CDR3 sequence: CASSPYSGRGNEKLFF. Written as DNA, the CDR3 is TGTGCCAGCAGTCCGTACTCGGGCAGGGGAAATGAAAAACTGTTTTTT.

This chain connects TRBV19 to TRBJ1-3; 7 bases align to TRBD1. The CDR3 runs 16 residues. CDR1 is LNHDA and CDR2 is SQIVND in the germline V gene (reference sequence). The J segment lost 0 bases and the V segment lost 7 bases, leaving 9 bases of the junction unmatched. CDR3 nucleotide sequence: TGTGCCAGTACATTTACAGGGGCCAGCTCTGGAAACACCATATATTTT. This gives the protein CASTFTGASSGNTIYF.

The chain combines TRBV15 with TRBJ2-3; D is uncertain. V was shortened by 0 bases and J by 3 bases, with 7 bases between the two germline ends. This CDR3 contains 14 residues. Germline CDR1 reads LNHNV; CDR2 reads YYDKDF (reference sequence). The CDR3 region is CATSRDRYTDTQYF. CDR3 bases: TGTGCCACCAGCAGAGACAGGTATACAGATACGCAGTATTTT.

This clone was recorded a few times. The chain employs TRBV5-1 and TRBJ2-3; TRBD2 agrees at 8 bases. The germline CDR1 and CDR2 sequences are SGHRS and YFSETQ. Unmatched junction bases numbered 10, after V lost 4 bases and J lost 6 bases. CDR3 size: 15 residues. CDR3 in DNA: TGCGCCAGCAGCCCTGAGGGCGGGAGGTGGGATACGCAGTATTTT. It specifies CASSPEGGRWDTQYF.

The chain carries TRBV6-5 and TRBJ2-6; D unresolved. The V gene's germline CDR1 is MNHEY and CDR2 SVGAGI. There are 15 residues in the CDR3. Trimming left V 5 bases short and J 0 bases short, with 8 bases between. CDR3 coding DNA: TGTGCCAGCAGTCGTACATACTCTGGGGCCAACGTCCTGACTTTC. It specifies CASSRTYSGANVLTF.

For the CDR3, the DNA is TGTGCCAGTAGTCCTCTTGGAGTCCTAGGGGGACGCGCTGAAGCTTTCTTT. It is translated as CASSPLGVLGGRAEAFF. This chain connects TRBV19 to TRBJ1-1; weak D call: TRBD1 (6 bases). Trimming removed 5 bases from V and 6 bases from J, with 25 bases in between. The CDR3 spans 17 residues. Per the germline V gene, CDR1 is LNHDA and CDR2 is SQIVND (reference sequence).

The chain links TRBV5-1 to TRBJ1-2; D ambiguous. The V end lost 0 bases, the J end lost 5 bases, and 5 bases lay between the germline ends. The CDR3 covers 12 residues. Germline V gene sequence: CDR1 SGHRS, CDR2 YFSETQ. CDR3 loop: CASSLGPYGYTF. The CDR3 DNA is TGCGCCAGCAGCTTGGGGCCATATGGCTACACCTTC.

The chain links TRBV6-5 to TRBJ1-2; 9 positions agree with TRBD1. Per germline, CDR1 MNHEY and CDR2 SVGAGI. This CDR3 is built from 15 residues. Germline trimming cut 2 bases from V and 8 bases from J; bases unmatched to any gene: 9. The CDR3 sequence is CASSYEGQGLGGYTF. The CDR3, as DNA: TGTGCCAGCAGTTACGAGGGACAGGGATTGGGGGGCTACACCTTC.

The V call is TRBV6-1, the J call TRBJ1-1, with TRBD1 identical over 8 bases. Germline CDR1 MNHNS, CDR2 SASEGT. The V and J ends lost 3 bases and 7 bases, in that order; junction bases with no gene match: 7. This CDR3 spans 14 amino acids. The CDR3 loop is CASSDRGRGGEAFF. The CDR3 DNA follows: TGTGCCAGCAGTGACAGGGGGCGCGGGGGTGAAGCTTTCTTT.

The table lists this clone with a few counts. The genes are TRBV5-1 and TRBJ2-1; the D gene is possibly TRBD2 (6 bases). Germline CDR1 SGHRS, CDR2 YFSETQ. This CDR3 comprises 16 residues. The V end was cut by 0 bases, the J end by 3 bases, with 13 bases between. CDR3 in amino acids: CASSLVVSGNYNEQFF. The CDR3 nucleotides read TGCGCCAGCAGCTTGGTGGTTAGCGGAAACTACAATGAGCAGTTCTTC.